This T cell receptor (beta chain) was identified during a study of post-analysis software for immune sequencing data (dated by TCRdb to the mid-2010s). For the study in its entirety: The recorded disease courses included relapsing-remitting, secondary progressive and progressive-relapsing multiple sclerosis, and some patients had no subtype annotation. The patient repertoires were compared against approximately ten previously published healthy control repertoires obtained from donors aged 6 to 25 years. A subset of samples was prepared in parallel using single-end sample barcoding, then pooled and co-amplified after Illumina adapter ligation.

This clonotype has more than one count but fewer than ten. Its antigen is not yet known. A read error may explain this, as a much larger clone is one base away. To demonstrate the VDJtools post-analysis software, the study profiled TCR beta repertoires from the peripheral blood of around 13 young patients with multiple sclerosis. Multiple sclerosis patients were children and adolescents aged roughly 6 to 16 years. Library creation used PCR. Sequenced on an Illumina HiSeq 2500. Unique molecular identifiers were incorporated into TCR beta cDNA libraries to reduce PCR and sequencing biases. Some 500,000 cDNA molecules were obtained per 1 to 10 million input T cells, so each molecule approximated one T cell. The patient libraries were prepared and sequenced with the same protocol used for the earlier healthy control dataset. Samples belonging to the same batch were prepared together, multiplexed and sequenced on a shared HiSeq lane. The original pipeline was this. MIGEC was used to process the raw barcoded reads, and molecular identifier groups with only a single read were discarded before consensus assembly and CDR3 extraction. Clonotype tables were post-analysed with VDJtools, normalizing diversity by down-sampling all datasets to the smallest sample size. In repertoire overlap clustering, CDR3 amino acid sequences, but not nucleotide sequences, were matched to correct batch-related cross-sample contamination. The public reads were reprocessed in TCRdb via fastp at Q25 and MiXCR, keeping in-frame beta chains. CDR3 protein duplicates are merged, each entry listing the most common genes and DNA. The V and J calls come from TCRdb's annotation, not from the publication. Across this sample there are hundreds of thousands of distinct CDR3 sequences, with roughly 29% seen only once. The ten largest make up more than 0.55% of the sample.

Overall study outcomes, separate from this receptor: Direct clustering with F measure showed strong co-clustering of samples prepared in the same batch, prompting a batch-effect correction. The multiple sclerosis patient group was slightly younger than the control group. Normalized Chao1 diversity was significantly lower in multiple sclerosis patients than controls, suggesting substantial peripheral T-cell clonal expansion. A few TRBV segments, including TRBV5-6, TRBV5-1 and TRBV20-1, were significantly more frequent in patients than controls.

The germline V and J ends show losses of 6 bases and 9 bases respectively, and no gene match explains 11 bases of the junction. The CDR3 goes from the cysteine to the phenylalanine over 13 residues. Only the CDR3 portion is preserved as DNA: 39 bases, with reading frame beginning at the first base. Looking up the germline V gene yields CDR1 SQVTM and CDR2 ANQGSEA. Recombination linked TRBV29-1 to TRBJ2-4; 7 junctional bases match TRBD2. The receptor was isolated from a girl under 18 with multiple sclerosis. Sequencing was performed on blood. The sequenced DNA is TGCAGCGTCTACGGGGGGATTCGTGGCATTCAGTACTTC. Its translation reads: CSVYGGIRGIQYF.